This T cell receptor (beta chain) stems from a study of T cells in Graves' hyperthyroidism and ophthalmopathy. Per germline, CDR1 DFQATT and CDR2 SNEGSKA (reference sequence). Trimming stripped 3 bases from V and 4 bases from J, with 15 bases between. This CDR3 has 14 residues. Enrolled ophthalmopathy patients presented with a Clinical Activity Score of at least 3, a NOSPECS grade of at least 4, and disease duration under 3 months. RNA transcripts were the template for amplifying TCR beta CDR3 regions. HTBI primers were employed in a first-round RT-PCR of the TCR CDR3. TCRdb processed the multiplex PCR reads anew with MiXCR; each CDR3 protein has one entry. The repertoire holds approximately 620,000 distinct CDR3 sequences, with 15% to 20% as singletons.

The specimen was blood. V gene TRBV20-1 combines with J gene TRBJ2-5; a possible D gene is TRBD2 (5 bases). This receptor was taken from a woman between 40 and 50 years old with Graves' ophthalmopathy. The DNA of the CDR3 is TGCAGTGCTAGCTGGCCAGAAGGGAGAGAGACCCAGTACTTC. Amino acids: CSASWPEGRETQYF.